Shown below are 19 T cell receptor beta chains from a single sample sequenced in a study of cytomegalovirus exposure and HLA in healthy donors (dated by TCRdb to the late 2010s). The library came from the immunoSEQ multiplex PCR assay. The multiplex PCR relied on a mix of 60 forward primers for TCR Vbeta segments and 13 reverse primers for TCR Jbeta segments. TCRdb limited this immuneACCESS table to in-frame rearrangements with V and J called. A share of clones is missing; checked studies link under half to unresolved V genes, and the rest is unexplained. The sample has 41,000 or so clones on record. 6.2% of the sample rests with the top ten. The specimen sequenced was PBMCs. Source of these receptors: a man aged 25 to 40 in good health and CMV-seronegative.

The V gene is TRBV14, the J gene TRBJ1-1; weak D call: TRBD1 (5 bases). Germline loops: CDR1 SGHDN, CDR2 FVKESK. The CDR3 runs to 16 residues. Trimming removed 0 bases at V and 2 bases at J, with 13 bases between. CDR3 nucleotides: TGTGCCAGCAGCCAAGATTTTCCAGGGCCCAACACTGAAGCTTTCTTT. Translation: CASSQDFPGPNTEAFF.

This chain uses TRBV29-1 with TRBJ1-4, with TRBD1 matching over 9 bases. From germline, CDR1 is SQVTM and CDR2 ANQGSEA. There are 12 residues in the CDR3. In nucleotides, the CDR3 is TGCAGTGGGGGACAGGGTAGTGAAAAACTGTTTTTT. It encodes CSGGQGSEKLFF.

The gene calls are TRBV5-1 and TRBJ1-1; 7 positions match TRBD1. The CDR3 runs 14 residues. Germline-derived CDR1 and CDR2 are SGHRS and YFSETQ. J lost 1 base, V lost 5 bases, and 5 bases had no gene match. CDR3 residues: CASRPQGGNTEAFF. The CDR3, as DNA: TGCGCCAGCAGACCCCAGGGGGGGAACACTGAAGCTTTCTTT.

The rearrangement uses TRBV5-1 and TRBJ1-4, with 7 bases fitting TRBD1. The CDR3 extends over 15 amino acids. CDR1 is SGHRS, CDR2 YFSETQ, per germline. V lost 4 bases to trimming and J lost 3 bases; unmatched junction nucleotides: 6. The CDR3 here is CASSRDSLPNEKLFF. CDR3 DNA: TGCGCCAGCAGCCGGGACAGCCTCCCTAATGAAAAACTGTTTTTT.

This chain joins TRBV6-5 and TRBJ1-4; D call uncertain. The germline V gene has CDR1 MNHEY and CDR2 SVGAGI. The CDR3 has 15 residues. Between the trimmed V and J ends, which lost 2 bases and 5 bases, there was a span of 12 bases. The CDR3 DNA reads as TGTGCCAGCAGTTACGCGGTCGGAAGGAATGAAAAACTGTTTTTT. Its protein product is CASSYAVGRNEKLFF.

This chain uses TRBV7-3 with TRBJ1-1, with a weak D call TRBD1 (5 bases). The germline V gene encodes CDR1 SGHTA and CDR2 FQGTGA. The CDR3 extends over 14 amino acids. The ends were cut back, 5 bases at V and 1 base at J, with 11 bases in the middle. The CDR3 protein is CASSPWQGNTEAFF. As DNA, the CDR3 is TGTGCCAGCAGCCCCTGGCAGGGGAACACTGAAGCTTTCTTT.

This chain joins TRBV5-1 and TRBJ2-7; D gene ambiguous. The CDR3 is made up of 11 amino acids. V was cut by 0 bases and J by 6 bases, with 4 bases left in between. Germline CDR1 and CDR2: SGHRS and YFSETQ. DNA for the CDR3: TGCGCCAGCAGCTTGGGCGCCGAGCAGTACTTC. Translated, it gives CASSLGAEQYF.

The chain recombines TRBV19 with TRBJ1-2; TRBD1 aligns across 11 bases. The length of the CDR3 is 13 residues. Trimming removed 7 bases from V and 7 bases from J; junction bases left unmatched: 5. Germline CDR1 is LNHDA and CDR2 is SQIVND (reference sequence). CDR3 bases: TGTGCCAGTATCGGGGACAGGGGGTTTGGCTACACCTTC. Protein sequence: CASIGDRGFGYTF. Looking up the rest from reference TRBV19 and TRBJ1-2 gives the full variable domain: DGGITQSPKYLFRKEGQNVTLSCEQNLNHDAMYWYRQDPGQGLRLIYYSQIVNDFQKGDIAEGYSVSREKKESFPLTVTSAQKNPTAFYLCASIGDRGFGYTFGSGTRLTVV.

The chain has TRBV4-1 and TRBJ2-7, with TRBD2 matching over 9 bases. With 2 bases clipped from V and 0 bases from J, the junction kept 5 bases outside the gene matches. CDR3 length equals 16 residues. Germline loops: CDR1 MGHRA, CDR2 YSYEKL. CDR3 nucleotides: TGCGCCAGCAGCCAACCAAGCGGGAGGAACTCCTACGAGCAGTACTTC. Its protein product is CASSQPSGRNSYEQYF.

This chain's CDR3 is CASSQVTVDLYEQYF. As DNA, the CDR3 is TGCGCCAGCAGCCAAGTAACAGTGGATCTCTACGAGCAGTACTTC. The V call is TRBV4-1, the J call TRBJ2-5; D remains unclear. The end of the DNA aligns better with TRBJ2-7, so the J call may be wrong. The length of the CDR3 is 15 residues. The germline CDR1 and CDR2 sequences are MGHRA and YSYEKL.

The V gene is TRBV11-2, the J gene TRBJ2-7; the D is unclear. Germline CDR1 and CDR2: SGHAT and FQNNGV. V was trimmed by 4 bases and J by 3 bases, leaving 7 bases between them. The CDR3 is 12 amino acids. CDR3 nucleotides: TGTGCCAGCAGCTCGGTTGGCTACGAGCAGTACTTC. Amino acid sequence: CASSSVGYEQYF. Combining the CDR3 with reference TRBV11-2 and TRBJ2-7 gives the whole variable domain EAGVAQSPRYKIIEKRQSVAFWCNPISGHATLYWYQQILGQGPKLLIQFQNNGVVDDSQLPKDRFSAERLKGVDSTLKIQPAKLEDSAVYLCASSSVGYEQYFGPGTRLTVT.

The chain combines TRBV9 with TRBJ2-1; D not certain. The CDR3 is 13 amino acids. The V and J ends lost 0 bases and 3 bases respectively, with 4 bases between them. Germline V CDR1 and CDR2: SGDLS, YYNGEE. The CDR3 DNA follows: TGTGCCAGCAGCGTAGGGAGCTACAATGAGCAGTTCTTC. It translates to CASSVGSYNEQFF. The full variable domain, completed using reference TRBV9 and TRBJ2-1, is DSGVTQTPKHLITATGQRVTLRCSPRSGDLSVYWYQQSLDQGLQFLIQYYNGEERAKGNILERFSAQQFPDLHSELNLSSLELGDSALYFCASSVGSYNEQFFGPGTRLTVL.

This chain uses TRBV19 with TRBJ2-1, with a tentative D call TRBD1 (6 bases). Germline V gene data show CDR1 as LNHDA and CDR2 as SQIVND (reference sequence). The CDR3 covers 16 residues. The V end lost 0 bases, the J end lost 2 bases, and 11 bases lay between the germline ends. In DNA form, the CDR3 reads TGTGCCAGTAGTATAGATGGGGACACAACCTACAATGAGCAGTTCTTC. Its protein product is CASSIDGDTTYNEQFF.

The J gene is TRBJ2-7, the V gene TRBV6-6; no reliable D call. Germline lookup yields CDR1 MNHNY and CDR2 SVGAGI (reference sequence). V was shortened by 2 bases and J by 4 bases, with 9 bases between the two germline ends. This CDR3 is built from 13 residues. CDR3 sequence (DNA): TGTGCCAGCAGTTACCTTACAGAGTACGAGCAGTACTTC. Amino acid sequence: CASSYLTEYEQYF.

V usage is TRBV9 and J usage is TRBJ1-2, with D possibly being TRBD1 (6 bases). CDR1 SGDLS and CDR2 YYNGEE come from the germline V gene. The CDR3 consists of 18 residues. The V gene lost 4 bases and the J gene lost 4 bases, with 26 bases spanning the gap. CDR3 amino acids: CASSLRQDFLPTFYGYTF. The DNA of the CDR3 is TGTGCCAGCAGCCTAAGACAGGACTTTCTCCCGACTTTCTATGGCTACACCTTC.

On this clone: The same CDR3 is also encoded by other DNA sequences in this sample. The chain uses TRBV6-4 and TRBJ2-2; 7 positions match TRBD1. The length of the CDR3 is 14 residues. Germline assignment: CDR1 MRHNA and CDR2 SNTAGT. V dropped 6 bases and J dropped 3; count of bases not matched to a gene: 4. In DNA form, the CDR3 reads TGTGCCAGCAGCCCCGGGACAGACACCGGGGAGCTGTTTTTT. Amino acids: CASSPGTDTGELFF.

The V and J genes are TRBV10-2 and TRBJ1-5; D gene unclear. The germline V gene has CDR1 WSHSY and CDR2 SAAADI. The CDR3 is 15 amino acids. V gave up 3 bases and J gave up 6 bases, with 15 bases separating them. The CDR3 coding sequence is TGCGCCAGCAGTGAAACGGGAACGAGGGCTCAGCCCCAGCATTTT. Translation: CASSETGTRAQPQHF.

CDR3 in DNA: TGTGCCAGTAGTATAAGTCTGGTGGGACTTACACTCGCCTACGAGCAGTACTTC. This codes for CASSISLVGLTLAYEQYF. V and J are TRBV19 and TRBJ2-7; maybe TRBD2 (6 bases). In germline, CDR1 is LNHDA, CDR2 SQIVND (reference sequence). CDR3 length: 18 residues. V gave up 2 bases and J gave up 2 bases, with 22 bases separating them.

This chain uses TRBV9 with TRBJ1-3, with unresolved D. The CDR3 contains 15 residues. Trimming removed 3 bases from V and 1 base from J, with 11 bases in between. The germline gives CDR1 SGDLS, CDR2 YYNGEE. In DNA form, the CDR3 reads TGTGCCAGCAGCGCTCTATCGGGATCTGGAAACACCATATATTTT. Translating it yields CASSALSGSGNTIYF.